This T cell receptor (beta chain) was sequenced during a study of blood T cell repertoires in COVID-19. Study at large: The samples span acute and convalescent COVID-19 from the United States, Italy and Spain. Nucleic acid was either cDNA or gDNA, and it came from T cells, B-cell-depleted T cells, or PBMCs.

The V and J ends lost 7 bases and 7 bases respectively, with 11 bases between them. Germline V CDR1 and CDR2: MNHEY, SVGAGI. The CDR3 runs 13 residues. Sequencing was performed with immunoSEQ multiplex PCR; in TCRdb, only in-frame clones are kept and a portion is missing. This sample has fewer than 120,000 clones, with about 90% found just once. The sample was peripheral blood. The V gene is TRBV6-5, the J gene TRBJ1-6, with no clear D. The source is a human donor in a cohort sampled during active COVID-19. The CDR3 nucleotides read TGTGCCAGCACGACACAGTTGAATTCACCCCTCCACTTT. This sequence encodes CASTTQLNSPLHF.